This T cell receptor beta chain appears in the sequencing data of a study of neurological immune-mediated disorders. The overall study: Secondary progressive disease was present in 3, and relapsing-remitting disease in some 30, of the approximately 35 multiple sclerosis patients. General study results and limits: None of the features examined (clinical or MRI) was associated with the multiple sclerosis repertoire cluster. There were no CDR3 amino acid sequences shared by expanded clones across subjects, a result suggesting private repertoires in all groups.

Sequencing runs each yielded over 180 million TCR-beta sequences from 15-18 subjects. TCRdb re-analysed the 5' RACE reads in MiXCR, keeping a single row per CDR3 protein. The table has roughly 80,000 distinct CDR3 sequences, 4.5% to 7.5% seen once. This clonotype was observed at least ten times. Its target is not known. Trimming cost V 0 bases and J 1 base, with 7 bases left between them. In germline, CDR1 is SGHTA, CDR2 FQGNSA. The CDR3 sequence is 15 residues long. Time point described: longitudinal time-point 2. The gene calls are TRBV7-2 and TRBJ1-3; D ambiguous. The sequence derives from a woman aged 55-69 years with multiple sclerosis. The sequenced sample consisted of PBMCs. CDR3 sequence: CASSLAKPSGNTIYF. The DNA of the CDR3 is TGTGCCAGCAGCTTAGCTAAGCCTTCTGGAAACACCATATATTTT. The full variable domain, with the rest looked up from reference TRBV7-2 and TRBJ1-3, is GAGVSQSPSNKVTEKGKDVELRCDPISGHTALYWYRQSLGQGLEFLIYFQGNSAPDKSGLPSDRFSAERTGGSVSTLTIQRTQQEDSAVYLCASSLAKPSGNTIYFGEGSWLTVV.